This record covers a single T cell receptor (beta chain). Molecular barcoding with unique molecular identifiers was used for the TCRbeta library. TCRdb re-called the PCR reads with MiXCR, one entry per CDR3 protein. Of approximately 490,000 distinct CDR3 sequences listed, roughly an eighth are singletons. The CDR3 length is 13 residues. Trimming took 6 bases from V and 2 from J, leaving 8 bases between them. CDR1 and CDR2 (germline): SNHLY, FYNNEI. The sample is drawn from a study of T-cell reconstitution after alpha-beta-depleted transplantation in children. The sequence derives from a human donor who donated a stem cell graft to a child with combined immunodeficiency. The material sequenced was PBMCs from the stem cell graft donor, taken from the stem cell graft. The V and J genes are TRBV2 and TRBJ1-5; D not certain. The chain's CDR3 is CASRPRGNQPQHF. Written as DNA, the CDR3 is TGTGCCAGCAGACCGAGAGGCAATCAGCCCCAGCATTTT.